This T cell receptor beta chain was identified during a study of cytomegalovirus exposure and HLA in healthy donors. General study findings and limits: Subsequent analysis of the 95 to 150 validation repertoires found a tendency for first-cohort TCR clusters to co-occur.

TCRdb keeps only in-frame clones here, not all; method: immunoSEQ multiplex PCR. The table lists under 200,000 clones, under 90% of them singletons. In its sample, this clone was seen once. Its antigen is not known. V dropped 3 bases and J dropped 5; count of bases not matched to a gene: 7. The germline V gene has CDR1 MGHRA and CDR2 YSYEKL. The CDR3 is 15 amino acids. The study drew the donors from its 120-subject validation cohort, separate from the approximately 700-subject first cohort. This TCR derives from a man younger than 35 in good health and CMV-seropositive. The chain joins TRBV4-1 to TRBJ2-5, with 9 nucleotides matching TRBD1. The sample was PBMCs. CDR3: CASSQTGTGRETQYF. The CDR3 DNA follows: TGCGCCAGCAGCCAGACCGGGACAGGGCGTGAGACCCAGTACTTC.